This T cell receptor (beta chain) was found in a study of blood T cell repertoires in COVID-19 (dated by TCRdb to 2020 to 2021). Study-wide context: Samples from collaborators originated in the United States, Italy and Spain and spanned both the acute and convalescent phases of COVID-19. The prospective study material was composed of cDNA or gDNA derived from T cells, B-cell-depleted T cells, or PBMCs. The dataset comprised deeply sampled blood TCRbeta repertoires from subjects exposed to, actively infected with, or recovered from COVID-19. The repertoires were made available in a free public database intended to serve as a resource for research on the immune response to SARS-CoV-2. Samples came from the ongoing ImmuneRACE study (first 160 participants) plus 1,254 subjects from 6 global collaborators. Nearly every sample came with metadata listing a de-identified subject ID, COVID-19 status, age in years and sex. Where available, HLA class I and class II types were taken from metadata supplied by the sample provider and were not determined by assay-based typing. General study outcomes and caveats: Clinical and demographic metadata were provided uncurated, with the amount varying by source and participant.

From cysteine to phenylalanine, the CDR3 is 15 amino acids long. The DNA shown is the 45-base CDR3, in frame from base 1. Here V drops 4 bases and J drops 4 bases, and the junction holds 7 bases not matched to any gene. Reading the germline V gene gives CDR1 SGHRS and CDR2 YFSETQ. Whole blood was collected in K2EDTA tubes by collaborating institutions according to the institutions' own protocols. For TCRbeta analysis, collaborators shipped samples in one of three forms: frozen whole blood, isolated PBMCs, or DNA extracted from either of those sample types. In the case of this clone: It lacks a known antigen. Nothing much larger sits one base from this clone, and base qualities are not available.

TCRbeta CDR3 regions were amplified from genomic DNA using the immunoSEQ Assay, a bias-controlled multiplex PCR. As for how the authors treated the data: The number of nucleated cells in each sample was estimated from the amplification of reference gene primers within the assay. To quantify the absolute abundance of each unique TCRbeta CDR3 rearrangement, sequence reads were collapsed and filtered. For each sample, productive Simpson clonality was calculated as the square root of Simpson's diversity index over productive rearrangements. As stored in TCRdb, this immuneACCESS dataset retains in-frame rearrangements with V and J assigned. A fraction of the clones does not appear; measured against another copy, unresolved V genes explain less than half of the discrepancy, and the remainder lacks a known reason. D and trimming come from the DNA, and the V and J calls and clone size come from that table. Counted in this sample were around 65,000 clones; about four fifths of them appeared once. Around 47% of the sample is taken by the ten largest.

This sequence uses TRBV5-1 and TRBJ1-2; TRBD1 lines up with 10 middle nucleotides. Specimen: peripheral blood. This sequence was found in a human donor in a cohort sampled during active COVID-19. The CDR3 corresponds to CASSNGQGGAYGYTF. In nucleotide form, the sequence is TGCGCCAGCAGCAATGGACAGGGGGGTGCCTATGGCTACACCTTC. With all but the CDR3 taken from the reference TRBV5-1 and TRBJ1-2 genes, the full variable domain is: KAGVTQTPRYLIKTRGQQVTLSCSPISGHRSVSWYQQTPGQGLQFLFEYFSETQRNKGNFPGRFSGRQFSNSRSEMNVSTLELGDSALYLCASSNGQGGAYGYTFGSGTRLTVV.